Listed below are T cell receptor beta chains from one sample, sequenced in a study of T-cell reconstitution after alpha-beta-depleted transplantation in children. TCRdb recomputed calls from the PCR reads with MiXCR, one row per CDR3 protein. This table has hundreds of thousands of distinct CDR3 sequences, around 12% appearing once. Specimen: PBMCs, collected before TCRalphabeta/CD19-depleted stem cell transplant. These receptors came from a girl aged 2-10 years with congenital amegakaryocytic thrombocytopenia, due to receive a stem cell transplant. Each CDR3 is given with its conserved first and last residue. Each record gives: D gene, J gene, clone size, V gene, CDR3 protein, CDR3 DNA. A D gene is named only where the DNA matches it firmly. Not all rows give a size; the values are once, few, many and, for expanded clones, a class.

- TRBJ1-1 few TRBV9 CASSVRGYTEAFF TGTGCCAGCAGCGTAAGGGGGTACACTGAAGCTTTCTTT
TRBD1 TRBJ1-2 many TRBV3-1 CASSQIGQGDGYTF TGTGCCAGCAGCCAAATCGGACAGGGGGACGGCTACACCTTC
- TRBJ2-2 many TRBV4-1 CASSQDRRERTGELFF TGCGCCAGCAGCCAAGATCGAAGAGAGAGGACCGGGGAGCTGTTTTTT
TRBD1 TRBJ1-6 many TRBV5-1 CASRDQGASVNSPLHF TGCGCCAGCAGAGATCAGGGGGCCTCTGTTAATTCACCCCTCCACTTT
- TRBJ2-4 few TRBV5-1 CASSPDTAVVKNIQYF TGCGCCAGCAGCCCGGACACGGCCGTAGTCAAAAACATTCAGTACTTC
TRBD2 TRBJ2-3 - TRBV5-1 CASSLGSTKGLAGEQYF TGCGCCAGCAGCTTGGGCTCTACAAAAGGACTAGCGGGAGAGCAGTATTTT
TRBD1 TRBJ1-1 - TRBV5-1 CASREDRANTEAFF TGCGCCAGCAGGGAAGACAGGGCGAACACTGAAGCTTTCTTT
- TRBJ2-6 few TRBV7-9 CASSRNRPGANVLTF TGTGCCAGCAGCCGGAACAGGCCTGGGGCCAACGTCCTGACTTTC
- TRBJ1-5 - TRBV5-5 CASSRDYRGNQPQHF TGTGCCAGCAGCAGGGATTACAGGGGCAATCAGCCCCAGCATTTT
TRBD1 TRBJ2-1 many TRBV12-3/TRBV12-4 CASSYTGTGLNEQFF TGTGCCAGCAGTTATACCGGGACAGGGTTAAATGAGCAGTTCTTC
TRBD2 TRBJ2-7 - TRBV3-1 CASRGLAGPSGYEQYF TGTGCCAGCCGCGGACTAGCGGGTCCCTCAGGGTACGAGCAGTACTTC
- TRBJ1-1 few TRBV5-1 CASSLGPDGSGAFF TGCGCCAGCAGTTTGGGGCCGGACGGGAGCGGCGCTTTCTTT
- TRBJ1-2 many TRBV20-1 CSAQNTRQNYGYTF TGCAGTGCTCAAAATACCCGACAGAACTATGGCTACACCTTC
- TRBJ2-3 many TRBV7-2 CASSLDRRDTQYF TGTGCCAGCAGCTTAGATCGACGCGATACGCAGTATTTT
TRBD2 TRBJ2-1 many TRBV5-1 CASSLVRGRDEQFF TGCGCCAGCAGCTTGGTACGGGGGAGGGATGAGCAGTTCTTC
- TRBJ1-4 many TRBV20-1 CSATLGRQGYF TGCAGTGCAACCTTAGGACGTCAAGGCTATTTT
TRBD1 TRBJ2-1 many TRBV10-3 CAIRNGQVFNEQFF TGTGCCATCAGGAACGGACAGGTCTTCAATGAGCAGTTCTTC
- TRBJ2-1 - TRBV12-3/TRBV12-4 CASSFVIARRYNEQFF TGTGCCAGCAGTTTTGTTATCGCCAGGCGGTACAATGAGCAGTTCTTC
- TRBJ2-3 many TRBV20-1 CSAVGQADLGTQYF TGCAGTGCCGTAGGACAAGCGGACCTGGGGACGCAGTATTTT
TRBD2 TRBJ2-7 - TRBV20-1 CSARKISGRVNEQYF TGCAGTGCTAGAAAAATTAGCGGGAGAGTTAACGAGCAGTACTTC
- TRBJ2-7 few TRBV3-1 CASSQVRDSLTYEQYF TGTGCCAGCAGCCAAGTTAGGGACTCGCTAACCTACGAGCAGTACTTC
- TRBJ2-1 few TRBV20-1 CSGDRDSYNEQFF TGCAGTGGGGACCGGGACTCCTACAATGAGCAGTTCTTC
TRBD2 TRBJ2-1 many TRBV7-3 CASSYISGRSLNEQFF TGTGCCAGCAGCTATATAAGCGGGAGGTCTCTTAATGAGCAGTTCTTC
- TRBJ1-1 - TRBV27 CASSAQHVDSPVNTEAFF TGTGCCAGCAGTGCCCAACACGTAGACAGTCCAGTAAACACTGAAGCTTTCTTT
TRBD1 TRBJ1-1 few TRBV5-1 CASSFKQGPTEAFF TGCGCCAGCAGCTTTAAACAGGGGCCCACTGAAGCTTTCTTT
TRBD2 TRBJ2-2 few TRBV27 CASSLSGAGAGPGELFF TGTGCCAGCAGTTTATCGGGTGCGGGAGCGGGCCCCGGGGAGCTGTTTTTT
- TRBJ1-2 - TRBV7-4 CASSLDDYGVPWYSNYGYTF TGTGCCAGCAGCTTAGACGACTACGGGGTCCCGTGGTATTCTAACTATGGCTACACCTTC
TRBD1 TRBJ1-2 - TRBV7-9 CSSGQGGYGYTF TGTTCTTCGGGACAGGGGGGCTATGGCTACACCTTC
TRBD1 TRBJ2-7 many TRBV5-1 CASSLTPDRGLYEQYF TGCGCCAGCAGCTTGACCCCAGACAGGGGACTCTACGAGCAGTACTTC
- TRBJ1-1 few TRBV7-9 CASSSQWTMNTEAFF TGTGCCAGCAGCTCTCAATGGACAATGAACACTGAAGCTTTCTTT
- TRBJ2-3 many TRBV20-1 CSAGDDTDTQYF TGCAGTGCTGGGGACGACACAGATACGCAGTATTTT
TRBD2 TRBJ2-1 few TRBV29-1 CSARLATEQFF TGCAGCGCTAGACTAGCTACTGAGCAGTTCTTC
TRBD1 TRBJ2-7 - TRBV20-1 CSASGPGGGQYF TGCAGTGCTAGTGGGCCAGGGGGCGGGCAGTACTTC
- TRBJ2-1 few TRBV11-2 CASSLRAVTGEQFF TGTGCCAGCAGCCTCCGGGCAGTGACCGGTGAGCAGTTCTTC
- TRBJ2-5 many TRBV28 CASSHRVRETQYF TGTGCCAGCAGTCACAGGGTTCGAGAGACCCAGTACTTC
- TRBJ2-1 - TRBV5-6 CASSVMVRNEQFF TGTGCCAGCAGCGTTATGGTCCGAAATGAGCAGTTCTTC
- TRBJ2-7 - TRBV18 CASSPITGVGYEQYF TGTGCCAGCTCACCAATTACGGGCGTCGGCTACGAGCAGTACTTC
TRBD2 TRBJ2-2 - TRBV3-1 CASSQVIAGGMAGELFF TGTGCCAGCAGCCAAGTAATAGCGGGAGGGATGGCCGGGGAGCTGTTTTTT
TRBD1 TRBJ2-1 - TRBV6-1 CASRRGQGVGEQFF TGTGCCAGCAGGAGGGGACAGGGGGTCGGTGAGCAGTTCTTC
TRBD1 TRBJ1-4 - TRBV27 CASSLEGAPQAVEKLFF TGTGCCAGCAGTTTAGAGGGGGCTCCCCAAGCGGTCGAAAAACTGTTTTTT
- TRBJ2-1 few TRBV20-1 CSASHTWTDPRLNEQFF TGCAGTGCTAGTCATACATGGACTGACCCCCGCCTCAATGAGCAGTTCTTC
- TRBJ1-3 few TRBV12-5 CASGLISGNTIYF TGTGCTAGTGGTCTGATCTCTGGAAACACCATATATTTT
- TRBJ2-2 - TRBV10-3 CAITTGTVNTGELFF TGTGCCATCACTACCGGGACTGTTAACACCGGGGAGCTGTTTTTT